The 25 T cell receptor beta chains listed next were all sequenced from one sample in a study of human T cells and chemical hapten exposure. As to time point: pre-sensitization, week 0. Treatment defined: therapeutic diphenylcyclopropenone sensitization with weekly scalp DPC. From the RACE reads, TCRdb called clonotypes with MiXCR, one entry per CDR3 protein. Among about 300,000 distinct CDR3 sequences, around 5.5% were seen once, and the ten largest hold less than 9%. The specimen was whole blood, collected in connection with sensitization to the hapten diphenylcyclopropenone (DPC). The source of these receptors is a woman aged 18-35 years with alopecia areata. Some clones in this sample may be carry-over from other donors' samples.

This chain uses TRBV7-8 with TRBJ2-1, with 12 positions matching TRBD2. The CDR3 is made up of 16 amino acids. The germline V gene has CDR1 SGHVS and CDR2 FQNEAQ. With 1 base clipped from V and 4 bases from J, the junction kept 2 bases outside the gene matches. This chain's CDR3 is CASSLELAGGYNEQFF. In DNA, the CDR3 is TGTGCCAGCAGCTTAGAACTAGCGGGGGGATACAATGAGCAGTTCTTC.

This clonotype was counted ten times or more. The chain carries TRBV12-5 and TRBJ2-7; possibly TRBD1 for D (5 bases). The ends were cut back, 6 bases at V and 2 bases at J, with 14 bases in the middle. This CDR3 comprises 14 residues. Germline V gene data show CDR1 as LGHNT and CDR2 as FRNRAP. The CDR3 nucleotides read TGTGCTAGTGGGATAGGGGCCGCCACCTACGAGCAGTACTTC. This translates into CASGIGAATYEQYF.

This clonotype occurred many times. This chain uses TRBV6-5 with TRBJ2-3; 7 nucleotides agree with TRBD2. Trimming at V came to 5 bases and at J to 0 bases, leaving 5 bases not matched to a gene. Germline-derived CDR1 and CDR2 are MNHEY and SVGAGI. This CDR3 spans 15 amino acids. CDR3 nucleotides: TGTGCCAGCAGTAAAGCGGGAACTAGCACAGATACGCAGTATTTT. Translation: CASSKAGTSTDTQYF.

This clonotype was observed a handful of times. This chain joins TRBV7-2 and TRBJ2-3; TRBD1 matches at 7 bases. Looked up from germline, CDR1 is SGHTA and CDR2 is FQGNSA. This CDR3 has 16 amino acids. V shed 3 bases and J 2 bases; nucleotides not matched to a gene: 8. The CDR3 sequence is CASSFIGGLVTDTQYF. The CDR3 nucleotides are TGTGCCAGCAGCTTTATAGGGGGCCTAGTCACAGATACGCAGTATTTT.

This clonotype was seen repeatedly, ten times or more. The chain joins TRBV12-3 or TRBV12-4 to TRBJ2-5; D remains unclear. V dropped 5 bases and J dropped 7 bases, with 14 bases sitting between them. The CDR3 is made up of 13 amino acids. The CDR3 protein is CASSPRLLRTQYF. Here the CDR3 DNA reads TGTGCCAGCAGTCCTAGGCTCTTACGGACCCAGTACTTC.

This clonotype occurred a few times. The chain combines TRBV7-2 with TRBJ2-5; D perhaps matches TRBD2 (6 bases). The length of the CDR3 is 16 residues. In germline, CDR1 is SGHTA, CDR2 FQGNSA. V shed 5 bases and J shed 5 bases, with 21 bases lying between them. For the CDR3, the DNA is TGTGCCAGCAGCCCGGTAGGCGGAGGGGTCCGGGAGACCCAGTACTTC. It translates to CASSPVGGGVRETQYF. Complete variable domain (other parts from reference TRBV7-2 and TRBJ2-5): GAGVSQSPSNKVTEKGKDVELRCDPISGHTALYWYRQSLGQGLEFLIYFQGNSAPDKSGLPSDRFSAERTGGSVSTLTIQRTQQEDSAVYLCASSPVGGGVRETQYFGPGTRLLVL.

This clonotype has a handful of counts. The chain is built from TRBV29-1 and TRBJ2-5, with 9 bases that match TRBD2. The CDR3 loop spans 14 amino acids. Unmatched junction bases numbered 7, after V lost 6 bases and J lost 2 bases. Germline loops: CDR1 SQVTM, CDR2 ANQGSEA. The CDR3 DNA follows: TGCAGCGTAAGACTAGCGGAGAGACAAGAGACCCAGTACTTC. It is translated as CSVRLAERQETQYF. The full variable domain, its missing parts supplied by reference TRBV29-1 and TRBJ2-5, is SAVISQKPSRDICQRGTSLTIQCQVDSQVTMMFWYRQQPGQSLTLIATANQGSEATYESGFVIDKFPISRPNLTFSTLTVSNMSPEDSSIYLCSVRLAERQETQYFGPGTRLLVL.

This clonotype has at least ten counts. This CDR3 reads CATSRAQGAQYF. The CDR3 DNA is TGTGCCACCAGCAGAGCCCAGGGGGCCCAGTACTTC. This rearrangement joins TRBV15 to TRBJ2-5; TRBD1 matches 7 bases. The CDR3 contains 12 residues. The V gene end was trimmed by 1 base and the J gene end by 9 bases; junction bases not matched to a gene: 2. The germline gives CDR1 LNHNV, CDR2 YYDKDF (reference sequence).

This clonotype was counted a few times. The chain couples TRBV3-1 to TRBJ2-3, with D maybe TRBD2 (7 bases). The germline CDR1 and CDR2 sequences are LGHDT and YNNKEL (reference sequence). Trimming cost V 1 base and J 1 base, with 15 bases left between them. The CDR3 loop spans 17 amino acids. The CDR3 region is CASSQVSGGAGTDTQYF. CDR3 coding DNA: TGTGCCAGCAGCCAAGTTAGTGGGGGGGCGGGCACAGATACGCAGTATTTT.

This rearrangement joins TRBV12-3 or TRBV12-4 to TRBJ1-2; 7 nucleotides line up with TRBD1. Losses at the gene ends were 6 bases for V and 7 bases for J; bases not matched to a gene: 14. This CDR3 has 15 residues. CDR3 loop: CASRNSWTGIVGYTF. DNA of the CDR3: TGTGCCAGCAGGAATAGTTGGACAGGAATTGTTGGCTACACCTTC.

This clonotype showed up many times. The chain recombines TRBV6-2 or TRBV6-3 with TRBJ1-4, with a tentative D call TRBD1 (5 bases). CDR3 size: 14 residues. The ends were cut back, 7 bases at V and 3 bases at J, with 12 bases in the middle. Per germline, CDR1 MNHEY and CDR2 SVGEGT. The CDR3 spells CASTFTGSNEKLFF. In DNA form, the CDR3 reads TGTGCCAGCACCTTCACAGGATCTAATGAAAAACTGTTTTTT.

This clonotype was seen many times. The chain is built from TRBV3-1 and TRBJ2-1; 8 bases match TRBD2. The CDR3 runs to 15 residues. V shed 1 base, J shed 5 bases, and the junction held 4 bases outside the gene matches. CDR1 and CDR2 (germline): LGHDT, YNNKEL (reference sequence). The CDR3 loop reads CASSQGSGGHNEQFF. The DNA of the CDR3 is TGTGCCAGCAGCCAAGGGAGCGGGGGCCACAATGAGCAGTTCTTC.

This clonotype was recorded many times. The gene calls are TRBV6-6 and TRBJ1-1; 12 bases line up with TRBD1. V shed 4 bases, J shed 1 base, and the junction held 7 bases outside the gene matches. The CDR3 extends over 17 amino acids. Germline assignment: CDR1 MNHNY and CDR2 SVGAGI (reference sequence). CDR3 DNA: TGTGCCAGCAGTTGGATGCCGGGACAGGGGGCGAACACTGAAGCTTTCTTT. Translated: CASSWMPGQGANTEAFF.

This clonotype turned up a few times. The V call is TRBV5-1, the J call TRBJ1-6, with D perhaps matching TRBD1 (6 bases). Germline CDR1 reads SGHRS; CDR2 reads YFSETQ. The CDR3 runs 15 residues. V was cut by 4 bases and J by 0 bases, with 8 bases left in between. CDR3 sequence reads: CASSGQSSYNSPLHF. CDR3 DNA sequence: TGCGCCAGCAGCGGACAGAGCTCCTATAATTCACCCCTCCACTTT. Together with reference TRBV5-1 and TRBJ1-6, the CDR3 gives the full variable domain: KAGVTQTPRYLIKTRGQQVTLSCSPISGHRSVSWYQQTPGQGLQFLFEYFSETQRNKGNFPGRFSGRQFSNSRSEMNVSTLELGDSALYLCASSGQSSYNSPLHFGNGTRLTVT.

The J gene is TRBJ1-6, the V gene TRBV10-3; D is undetermined. V lost 0 bases and J lost 0, with 9 bases in between. The CDR3 is made up of 17 amino acids. Looked up from germline, CDR1 is ENHRY and CDR2 is SYGVKD. The CDR3 DNA is TGTGCCATCAGTGAGTCGACCCCCAGCTCCTATAATTCACCCCTCCACTTT. It codes for CAISESTPSSYNSPLHF.

This clonotype was seen many times. In nucleotides, the CDR3 is TGTGCCAGCAGCTTAGAGGGACAGGGACAGTGGGATGAGCAGTTCTTC. Its translation: CASSLEGQGQWDEQFF. The V gene is TRBV7-6, the J gene TRBJ2-1; 9 bases are a match to TRBD1. Germline CDR1 reads SGHVS; CDR2 reads FNYEAQ. This CDR3 contains 16 residues. V trimming: 1 base; J trimming: 8 bases; junction bases outside the gene matches: 9.

The chain joins TRBV4-2 to TRBJ2-1; TRBD2 agrees at 11 bases. The germline V gene encodes CDR1 LGHNA and CDR2 YNFKEQ. The V and J ends lost 5 bases and 1 base, in that order; junction bases with no gene match: 4. The CDR3 consists of 16 residues. CDR3 protein: CASSARLAGSYNEQFF. CDR3 bases: TGTGCCAGCAGCGCCCGACTAGCGGGGTCCTACAATGAGCAGTTCTTC.

The gene calls are TRBV5-1 and TRBJ1-1; D unresolved. This CDR3 spans 14 amino acids. The V end lost 2 bases, the J end lost 2 bases, and 10 bases lay between the germline ends. Germline values: CDR1 SGHRS, CDR2 YFSETQ. CDR3 protein: CASSFGQINTEAFF. DNA of the CDR3: TGCGCCAGCAGCTTTGGGCAGATTAACACTGAAGCTTTCTTT. Complete variable domain (other parts from reference TRBV5-1 and TRBJ1-1): KAGVTQTPRYLIKTRGQQVTLSCSPISGHRSVSWYQQTPGQGLQFLFEYFSETQRNKGNFPGRFSGRQFSNSRSEMNVSTLELGDSALYLCASSFGQINTEAFFGQGTRLTVV.

There are many counts of this clonotype. The chain uses TRBV7-2 and TRBJ2-6, with unresolved D. V lost 5 bases and J 0 bases, leaving 5 bases between the germline ends. The CDR3 contains 14 residues. Germline loops: CDR1 SGHTA, CDR2 FQGNSA. In DNA, the CDR3 is TGTGCCAGCAGCCGGGCCTCTGGGGCCAACGTCCTGACTTTC. It translates to CASSRASGANVLTF.

This clonotype was observed at least ten times. The chain uses TRBV6-6 and TRBJ1-4; D unresolved. Deletions cut 8 bases from V and 5 bases from J, with 12 bases between. The V gene's germline CDR1 is MNHNY and CDR2 SVGAGI (reference sequence). The CDR3 has 13 residues. CDR3 in DNA: TGTGCCAGCCTTCTTCCGGGGAATGAAAAACTGTTTTTT. It specifies CASLLPGNEKLFF.

Many counts were recorded for this clonotype. The J gene is TRBJ2-3, the V gene TRBV4-3; 9 positions agree with TRBD2. Unmatched junction bases numbered 6, after V lost 9 bases and J lost 2 bases. Looked up from germline, CDR1 is LGHNA and CDR2 is YSLEER. CDR3 size: 14 residues. CDR3 residues: CASAPSGVTDTQYF. CDR3 nucleotide sequence: TGCGCCAGTGCCCCTAGCGGGGTCACAGATACGCAGTATTTT.

This clonotype has a handful of counts. The chain joins TRBV7-3 to TRBJ2-3; 8 positions agree with TRBD2. Germline V CDR1 and CDR2: SGHTA, FQGTGA. The CDR3 is made up of 14 amino acids. Trimming at V came to 4 bases and at J to 2 bases, leaving 2 bases not matched to a gene. CDR3 sequence reads: CASSSSGPTDTQYF. The CDR3, as DNA: TGTGCCAGCAGCTCTAGCGGGCCCACAGATACGCAGTATTTT. Full variable domain (missing parts from reference TRBV7-3 and TRBJ2-3): GAGVSQTPSNKVTEKGKYVELRCDPISGHTALYWYRQSLGQGPEFLIYFQGTGAADDSGLPNDRFFAVRPEGSVSTLKIQRTERGDSAVYLCASSSSGPTDTQYFGPGTRLTVL.

This clonotype has a handful of counts. This chain connects TRBV20-1 to TRBJ1-6; D remains unclear. V was pared by 4 bases and J by 5 bases, with 12 bases between. Germline CDR1 is DFQATT and CDR2 is SNEGSKA (reference sequence). The CDR3 loop spans 14 amino acids. The CDR3 here is CSANGAGDNSPLHF. The DNA of the CDR3 is TGCAGTGCTAACGGCGCCGGGGATAATTCACCCCTCCACTTT.

This clonotype was recorded at least ten times. This chain joins TRBV25-1 and TRBJ2-1, with D perhaps TRBD2 (6 bases). Per the germline V gene, CDR1 is MGHDK and CDR2 is SYGVNS. V was clipped by 3 bases and J by 5 bases, with 23 bases between them. The CDR3 is made up of 18 amino acids. The CDR3 loop reads CASSEPGSRGTLDNEQFF. The CDR3 DNA follows: TGTGCCAGCAGTGAGCCCGGTAGTCGGGGGACCCTCGACAATGAGCAGTTCTTC.

The table lists this clonotype with a few counts. CDR3 nucleotide sequence: TGTGCCAGCAGCGTAGGACAGGGGGCGGGAAACACCATATATTTT. This gives the protein CASSVGQGAGNTIYF. The chain uses TRBV9 and TRBJ1-3; 10 positions agree with TRBD1. Trimming removed 0 bases from V and 4 bases from J; junction bases left unmatched: 1. CDR3 length: 15 amino acids. The germline CDR1 and CDR2 sequences are SGDLS and YYNGEE.